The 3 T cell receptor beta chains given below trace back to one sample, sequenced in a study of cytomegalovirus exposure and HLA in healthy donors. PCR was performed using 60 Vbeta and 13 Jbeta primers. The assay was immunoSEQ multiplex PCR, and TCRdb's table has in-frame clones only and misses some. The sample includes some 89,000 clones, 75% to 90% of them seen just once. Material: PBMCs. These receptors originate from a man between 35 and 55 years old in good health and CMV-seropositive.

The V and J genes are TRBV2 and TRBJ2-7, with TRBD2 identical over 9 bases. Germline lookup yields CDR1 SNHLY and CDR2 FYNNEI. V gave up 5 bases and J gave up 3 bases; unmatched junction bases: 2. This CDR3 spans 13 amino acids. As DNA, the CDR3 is TGTGCCAGCAGTCTGACTAGCGGCTACGAGCAGTACTTC. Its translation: CASSLTSGYEQYF.

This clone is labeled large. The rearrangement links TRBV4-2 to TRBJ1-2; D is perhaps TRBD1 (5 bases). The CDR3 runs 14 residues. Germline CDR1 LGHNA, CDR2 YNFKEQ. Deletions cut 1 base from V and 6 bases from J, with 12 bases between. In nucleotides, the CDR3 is TGTGCCAGCAGCCAAGGATGGGGGGGTGATGGCTACACCTTC. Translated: CASSQGWGGDGYTF.

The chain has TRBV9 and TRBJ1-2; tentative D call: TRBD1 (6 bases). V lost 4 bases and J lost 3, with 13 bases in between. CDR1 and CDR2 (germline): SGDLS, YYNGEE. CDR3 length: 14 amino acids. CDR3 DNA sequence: TGTGCCAGCAGCCCTCGAGGGGGGGACTATGGCTACACCTTC. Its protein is CASSPRGGDYGYTF.